This T cell receptor (beta chain) was recorded in a study of blood T cell repertoires in COVID-19. Study overall: From T cells, B-cell-depleted T cells, or PBMCs came the material, which was cDNA or gDNA.

Generated by immunoSEQ multiplex PCR, the TCRdb table keeps only in-frame clones and is missing some. The table lists approximately 300,000 clones, roughly nine tenths of them singletons, with roughly 3.9% in the top ten. Germline trimming cut 0 bases from V and 4 bases from J; bases unmatched to any gene: 5. Germline-derived CDR1 and CDR2 are MNHNS and SASEGT. This CDR3 is built from 15 residues. The cohort comprised adults aged roughly 18 to 90 years residing in under 25 US areas. Exposed volunteers were people who met a COVID-19 case within 2 weeks before study entry. The sample taken for sequencing was PBMCs or T cells enriched from blood (not recorded which). The chain recombines TRBV6-1 with TRBJ2-5; 7 bases fit TRBD1. This TCR came from a woman aged 25 to 45 who had been exposed to COVID-19. The CDR3: CASSEAWGTAETQYF. The CDR3 bases are TGTGCCAGCAGTGAAGCGTGGGGGACAGCAGAGACCCAGTACTTC.